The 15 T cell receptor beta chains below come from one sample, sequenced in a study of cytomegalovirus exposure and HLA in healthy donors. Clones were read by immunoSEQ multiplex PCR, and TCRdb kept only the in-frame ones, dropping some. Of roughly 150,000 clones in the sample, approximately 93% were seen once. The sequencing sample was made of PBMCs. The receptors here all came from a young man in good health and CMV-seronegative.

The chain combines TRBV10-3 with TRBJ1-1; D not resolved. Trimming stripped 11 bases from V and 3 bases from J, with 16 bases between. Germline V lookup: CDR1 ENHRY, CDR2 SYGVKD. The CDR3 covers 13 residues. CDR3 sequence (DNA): TGTGCCCTCCGGTGGGGAGAGGACACTGAAGCTTTCTTT. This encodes CALRWGEDTEAFF.

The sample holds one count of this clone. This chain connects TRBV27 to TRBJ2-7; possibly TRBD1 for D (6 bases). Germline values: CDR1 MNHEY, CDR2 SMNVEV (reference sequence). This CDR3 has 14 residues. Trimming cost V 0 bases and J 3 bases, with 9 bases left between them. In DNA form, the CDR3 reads TGTGCCAGCAGTTTATCGTGGACAGACTACGAGCAGTACTTC. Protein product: CASSLSWTDYEQYF.

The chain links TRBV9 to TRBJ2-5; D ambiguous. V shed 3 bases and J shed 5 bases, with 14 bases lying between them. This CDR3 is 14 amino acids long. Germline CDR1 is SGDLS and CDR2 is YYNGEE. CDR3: CASSASLGWETQYF. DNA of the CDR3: TGTGCCAGCAGCGCCTCGTTGGGCTGGGAGACCCAGTACTTC.

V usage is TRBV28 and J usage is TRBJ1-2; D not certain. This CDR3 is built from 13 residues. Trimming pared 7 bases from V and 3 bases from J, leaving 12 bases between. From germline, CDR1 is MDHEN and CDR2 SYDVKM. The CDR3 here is CASKKLEYYGYTF. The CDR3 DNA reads TGTGCCAGCAAGAAATTGGAGTACTATGGCTACACCTTC.

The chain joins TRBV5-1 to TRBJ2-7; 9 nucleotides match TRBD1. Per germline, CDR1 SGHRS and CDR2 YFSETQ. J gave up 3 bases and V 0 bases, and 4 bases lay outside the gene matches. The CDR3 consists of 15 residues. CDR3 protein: CASSLGLTGGYEQYV. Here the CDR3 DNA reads TGCGCCAGCAGCTTGGGGTTGACAGGGGGCTACGAGCAGTACGTC.

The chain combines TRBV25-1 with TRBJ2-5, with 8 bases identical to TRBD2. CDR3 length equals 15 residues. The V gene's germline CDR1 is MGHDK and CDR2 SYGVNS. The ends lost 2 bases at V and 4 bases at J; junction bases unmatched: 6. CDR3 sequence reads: CASSEGAGGRETQYF. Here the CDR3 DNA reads TGTGCCAGCAGTGAAGGGGCGGGAGGTAGAGAGACCCAGTACTTC.

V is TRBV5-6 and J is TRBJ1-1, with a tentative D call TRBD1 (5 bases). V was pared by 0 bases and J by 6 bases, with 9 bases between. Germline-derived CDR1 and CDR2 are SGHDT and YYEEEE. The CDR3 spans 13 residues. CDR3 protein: CASSLEGEAEAFF. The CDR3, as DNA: TGTGCCAGCAGCTTGGAAGGGGAGGCTGAAGCTTTCTTT.

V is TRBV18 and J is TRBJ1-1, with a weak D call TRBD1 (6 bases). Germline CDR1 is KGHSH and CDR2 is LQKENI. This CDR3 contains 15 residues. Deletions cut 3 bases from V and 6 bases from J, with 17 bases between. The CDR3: CASSPSLDRQAEAFF. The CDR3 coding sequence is TGTGCCAGCTCACCCTCCCTGGACCGACAGGCTGAAGCTTTCTTT.

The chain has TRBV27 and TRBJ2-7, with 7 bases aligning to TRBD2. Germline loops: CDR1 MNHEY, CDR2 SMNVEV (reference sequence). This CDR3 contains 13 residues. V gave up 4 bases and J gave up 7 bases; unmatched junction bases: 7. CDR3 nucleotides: TGTGCCAGCAGTTCACGTAGCGGGCTAGAGCAGTACTTC. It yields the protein CASSSRSGLEQYF.

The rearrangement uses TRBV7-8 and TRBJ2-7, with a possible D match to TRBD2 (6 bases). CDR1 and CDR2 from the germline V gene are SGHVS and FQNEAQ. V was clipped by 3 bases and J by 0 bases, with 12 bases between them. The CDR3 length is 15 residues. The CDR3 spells CASSFPRETSYEQYF. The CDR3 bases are TGTGCCAGCAGCTTCCCCCGGGAGACCTCCTACGAGCAGTACTTC.

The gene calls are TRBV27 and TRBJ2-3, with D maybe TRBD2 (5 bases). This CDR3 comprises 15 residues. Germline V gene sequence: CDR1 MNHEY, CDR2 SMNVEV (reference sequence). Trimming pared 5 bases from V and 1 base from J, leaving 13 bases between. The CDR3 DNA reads TGTGCCAGCAGTCTCCAACTAGTCGGCACAGATACGCAGTATTTT. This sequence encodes CASSLQLVGTDTQYF.

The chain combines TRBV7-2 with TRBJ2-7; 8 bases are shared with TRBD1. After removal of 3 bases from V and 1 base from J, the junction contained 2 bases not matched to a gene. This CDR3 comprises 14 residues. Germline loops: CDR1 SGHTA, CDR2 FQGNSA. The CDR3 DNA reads TGTGCCAGCAGCTTCGACAGGGGATCCTACGAGCAGTACTTC. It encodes CASSFDRGSYEQYF.

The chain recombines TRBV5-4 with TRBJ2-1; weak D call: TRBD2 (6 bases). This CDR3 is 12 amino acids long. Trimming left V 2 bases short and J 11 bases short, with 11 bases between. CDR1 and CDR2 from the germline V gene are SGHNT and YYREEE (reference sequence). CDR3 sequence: CASSFDSGQQFF. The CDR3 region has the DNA TGTGCCAGCAGCTTCGATAGCGGCCAGCAGTTCTTC. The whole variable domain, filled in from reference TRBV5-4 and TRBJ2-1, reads ETGVTQSPTHLIKTRGQQVTLRCSSQSGHNTVSWYQQALGQGPQFIFQYYREEENGRGNFPPRFSGLQFPNYSSELNVNALELDDSALYLCASSFDSGQQFFGPGTRLTVL.

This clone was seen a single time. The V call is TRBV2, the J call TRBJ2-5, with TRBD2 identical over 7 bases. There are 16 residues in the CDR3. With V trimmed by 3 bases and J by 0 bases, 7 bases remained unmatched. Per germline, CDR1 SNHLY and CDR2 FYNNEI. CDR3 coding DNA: TGTGCCAGCAGTGATGTGGGGCTAGCGGACCAAGAGACCCAGTACTTC. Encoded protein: CASSDVGLADQETQYF. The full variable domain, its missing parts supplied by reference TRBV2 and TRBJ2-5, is EPEVTQTPSHQVTQMGQEVILRCVPISNHLYFYWYRQILGQKVEFLVSFYNNEISEKSEIFDDQFSVERPDGSNFTLKIRSTKLEDSAMYFCASSDVGLADQETQYFGPGTRLLVL.

The CDR3 loop is CASARDRGLMSTEAFF. DNA of the CDR3: TGCGCCAGCGCTCGGGACAGGGGACTAATGAGCACTGAAGCTTTCTTT. This chain joins TRBV5-1 and TRBJ1-1, with 10 positions matching TRBD1. Germline V gene sequence: CDR1 SGHRS, CDR2 YFSETQ. Unmatched junction bases numbered 13, after V lost 7 bases and J lost 4 bases. This CDR3 comprises 16 residues.